The sequence of this T cell receptor beta chain was determined in a study of cytomegalovirus exposure and HLA in healthy donors. Whole-study findings and limits: Later work associated fewer than 20,000 TCR beta sequences with HLA alleles at 0.05 false discovery rate.

Concerning this clone: Its antigen remains unidentified.

The CDR3 loop spans 14 amino acids. Germline lookup yields CDR1 MNHEY and CDR2 SVGAGI. V was cut by 2 bases and J by 1 base, with 8 bases left in between. 60 Vbeta and 13 Jbeta primers were used in PCR. Sequenced by immunoSEQ multiplex PCR; TCRdb stores in-frame clones only, minus some. The sample totals roughly 88,000 clones; its top ten clones hold 15%. As for the donors, each was a healthy bone marrow donor. Likely unrecorded immune exposures existed in these nominally healthy donors. The receptor was derived from a man in his fifties in good health and CMV-seropositive. Input material: PBMCs. The rearrangement uses TRBV6-5 and TRBJ1-2; no clear D. CDR3 in amino acids: CASSYGRLNYGYTF. The CDR3 DNA reads TGTGCCAGCAGTTACGGGCGCCTTAACTATGGCTACACCTTC.